This passage covers 10 T cell receptor beta chains from one sample sequenced in a study of T cell changes during pregnancy in multiple sclerosis. Here immunoSEQ multiplex PCR was the method, and the copy in TCRdb shows in-frame clones only, minus some. This table has 100,000 or so clones, around nine tenths appearing once. The source material was peripheral blood, sampled in the second trimester of pregnancy. The origin of the receptors is a female donor with multiple sclerosis, enrolled in a pregnancy study.

This rearrangement joins TRBV7-9 to TRBJ1-4, with D possibly TRBD1 on 6 matching bases. Per germline, CDR1 SEHNR and CDR2 FQNEAQ (reference sequence). The CDR3 runs 16 residues. V gave up 2 bases and J gave up 8 bases, with 18 bases separating them. The CDR3 DNA reads TGTGCCAGCAGCTTAAGGACAGCCCAAGTACGGGAAAAACTGTTTTTT. It yields the protein CASSLRTAQVREKLFF.

The CDR3, as DNA: TGTGCCAGCAGTGCCCTGACTAGCGGGAGTAGGGATGAGCAGTTCTTC. Its protein product is CASSALTSGSRDEQFF. This rearrangement joins TRBV6-1 to TRBJ2-1; 12 bases agree with TRBD2. The length of the CDR3 is 16 residues. The germline V gene has CDR1 MNHNS and CDR2 SASEGT. V was pared by 4 bases and J by 8 bases, with 9 bases of the junction left unmatched.

The rearrangement uses TRBV5-1 and TRBJ2-3; a possible D gene is TRBD2 (5 bases). Trimming pared 4 bases from V and 2 bases from J, leaving 20 bases between. The CDR3 is made up of 17 amino acids. CDR1 and CDR2 (germline): SGHRS, YFSETQ. CDR3: CASSTGAASPYTDTQYF. DNA for the CDR3: TGCGCCAGCAGCACGGGTGCGGCTAGCCCTTACACAGATACGCAGTATTTT.

The CDR3 DNA reads as TGTGCCAGCAGCGTAGGCCCGGCGGGGCTGTCCCAAGATGACGAGCAGTTCTTC. This gives the protein CASSVGPAGLSQDDEQFF. The V and J genes are TRBV9 and TRBJ2-1, with D tentatively TRBD2 (6 bases). The CDR3 sequence is 18 residues long. Germline CDR1 is SGDLS and CDR2 is YYNGEE. V lost 0 bases to trimming and J lost 10 bases, with 26 bases between them.

V is TRBV28 and J is TRBJ1-2; a possible D gene is TRBD1 (6 bases). Germline V gene sequence: CDR1 MDHEN, CDR2 SYDVKM. CDR3 size: 17 residues. V lost 3 bases and J lost 2, with 19 bases in between. CDR3 in DNA: TGTGCCAGCAGTTTGTGGGTGGGCAGGGGAATAAACTATGGCTACACCTTC. As protein: CASSLWVGRGINYGYTF.

V and J are TRBV6-1 and TRBJ1-1, with 7 bases aligning to TRBD1. J gave up 11 bases and V 1 base, and 10 bases lay outside the gene matches. From germline, CDR1 is MNHNS and CDR2 SASEGT. The CDR3 is 14 residues long. The CDR3 spells CASSEEQGLVRAFF. CDR3 DNA: TGTGCCAGCAGTGAAGAACAGGGGCTCGTGAGGGCTTTCTTT.

The V call is TRBV5-1, the J call TRBJ2-5; the D gene is possibly TRBD1 (6 bases). The CDR3 loop spans 14 amino acids. Germline lookup yields CDR1 SGHRS and CDR2 YFSETQ. V lost 4 bases and J 1 base, leaving 11 bases between the germline ends. The CDR3 bases are TGCGCCAGCAGCGTGGACAGTTTCCAAGAGACCCAGTACTTC. This encodes CASSVDSFQETQYF. Full variable domain (remainder filled in from reference TRBV5-1 and TRBJ2-5): KAGVTQTPRYLIKTRGQQVTLSCSPISGHRSVSWYQQTPGQGLQFLFEYFSETQRNKGNFPGRFSGRQFSNSRSEMNVSTLELGDSALYLCASSVDSFQETQYFGPGTRLLVL.

The chain has TRBV2 and TRBJ2-7; 10 nucleotides agree with TRBD2. Germline values: CDR1 SNHLY, CDR2 FYNNEI. The CDR3 has 15 amino acids. J gave up 0 bases and V 6 bases, and 5 bases lay outside the gene matches. The chain's CDR3 is CASSGLADSSYEQYF. The CDR3 nucleotides are TGTGCCAGCAGCGGACTAGCGGACAGCTCCTACGAGCAGTACTTC.

In this sample, this clone turned up once. The CDR3 loop is CASSIGGRRGNTEAFF. The CDR3 coding sequence is TGTGCCAGTAGTATTGGGGGACGGCGGGGGAACACTGAAGCTTTCTTT. The chain recombines TRBV19 with TRBJ1-1, with D possibly matching TRBD1 (5 bases). Germline-derived CDR1 and CDR2 are LNHDA and SQIVND (reference sequence). V was trimmed by 3 bases and J by 1 base, leaving 15 bases between them. CDR3 size: 16 residues.

V and J are TRBV9 and TRBJ1-4, with D possibly TRBD1 on 5 matching bases. Trimming shortened V by 4 bases and J by 1 base, and 11 bases separated the two germline ends. The CDR3 covers 15 residues. CDR1 is SGDLS, CDR2 YYNGEE, per germline. This CDR3 reads CASSLGGGTNEKLFF. Written as DNA, the CDR3 is TGTGCCAGCAGCCTCGGGGGGGGAACTAATGAAAAACTGTTTTTT.